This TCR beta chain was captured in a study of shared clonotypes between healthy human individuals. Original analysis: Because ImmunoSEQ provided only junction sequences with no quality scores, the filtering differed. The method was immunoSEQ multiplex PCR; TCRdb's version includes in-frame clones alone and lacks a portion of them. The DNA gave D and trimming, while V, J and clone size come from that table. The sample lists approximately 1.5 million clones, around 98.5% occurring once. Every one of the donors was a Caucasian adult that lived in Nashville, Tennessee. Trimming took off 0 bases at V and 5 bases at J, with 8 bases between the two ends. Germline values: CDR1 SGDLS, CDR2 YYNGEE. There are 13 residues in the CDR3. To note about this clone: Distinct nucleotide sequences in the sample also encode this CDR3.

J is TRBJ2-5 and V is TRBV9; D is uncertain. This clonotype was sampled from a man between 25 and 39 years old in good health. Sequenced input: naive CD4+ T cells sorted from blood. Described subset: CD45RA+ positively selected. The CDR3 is CASSVGSWETQYF. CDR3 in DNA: TGTGCCAGCAGCGTAGGGAGCTGGGAGACCCAGTACTTC.